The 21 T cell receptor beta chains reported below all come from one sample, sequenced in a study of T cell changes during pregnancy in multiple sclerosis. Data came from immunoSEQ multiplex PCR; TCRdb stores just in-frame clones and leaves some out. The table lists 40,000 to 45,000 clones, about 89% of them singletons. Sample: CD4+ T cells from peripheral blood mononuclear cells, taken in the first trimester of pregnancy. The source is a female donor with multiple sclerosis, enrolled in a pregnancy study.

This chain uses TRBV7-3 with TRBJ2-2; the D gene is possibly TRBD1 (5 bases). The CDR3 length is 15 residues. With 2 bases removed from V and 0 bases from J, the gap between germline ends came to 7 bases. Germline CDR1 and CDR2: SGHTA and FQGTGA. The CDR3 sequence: CASSLQGSNTGELFF. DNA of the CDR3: TGTGCCAGCAGCTTACAGGGATCGAACACCGGGGAGCTGTTTTTT.

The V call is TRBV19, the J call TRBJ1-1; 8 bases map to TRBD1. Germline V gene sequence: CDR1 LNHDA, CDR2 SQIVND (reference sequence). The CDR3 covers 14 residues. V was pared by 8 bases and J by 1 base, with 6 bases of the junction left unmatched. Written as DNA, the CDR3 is TGTGCCAGTGAAACAGGGGGATGGAACACTGAAGCTTTCTTT. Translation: CASETGGWNTEAFF.

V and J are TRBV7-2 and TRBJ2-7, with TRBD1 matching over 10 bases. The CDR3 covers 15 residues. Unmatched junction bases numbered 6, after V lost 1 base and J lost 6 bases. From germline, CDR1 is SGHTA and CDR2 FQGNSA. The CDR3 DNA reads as TGTGCCAGCAGCTTAGAGGGACAGGGGCCCGGCGAGCAGTACTTC. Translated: CASSLEGQGPGEQYF. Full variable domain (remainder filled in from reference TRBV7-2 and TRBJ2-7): GAGVSQSPSNKVTEKGKDVELRCDPISGHTALYWYRQSLGQGLEFLIYFQGNSAPDKSGLPSDRFSAERTGGSVSTLTIQRTQQEDSAVYLCASSLEGQGPGEQYFGPGTRLTVT.

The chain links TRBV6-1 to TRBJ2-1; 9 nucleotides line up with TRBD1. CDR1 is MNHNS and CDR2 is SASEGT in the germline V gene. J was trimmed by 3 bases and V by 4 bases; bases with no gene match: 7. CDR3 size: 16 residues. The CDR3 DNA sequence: TGTGCCAGCAGTGCACAGGGGGCGGTCCGCTACAATGAGCAGTTCTTC. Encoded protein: CASSAQGAVRYNEQFF.

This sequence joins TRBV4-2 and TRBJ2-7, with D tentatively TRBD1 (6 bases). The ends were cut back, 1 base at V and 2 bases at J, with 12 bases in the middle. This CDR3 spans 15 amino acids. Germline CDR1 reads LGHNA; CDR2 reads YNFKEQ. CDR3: CASSQAGQKPYEQYF. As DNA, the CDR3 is TGTGCCAGCAGCCAAGCCGGACAGAAACCCTACGAGCAGTACTTC.

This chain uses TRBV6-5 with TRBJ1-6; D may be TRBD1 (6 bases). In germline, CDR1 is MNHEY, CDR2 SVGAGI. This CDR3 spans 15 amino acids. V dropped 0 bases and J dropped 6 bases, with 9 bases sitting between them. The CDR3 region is CASSYSVQGNSPLHF. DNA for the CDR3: TGTGCCAGCAGTTACTCGGTACAGGGTAATTCACCCCTCCACTTT.

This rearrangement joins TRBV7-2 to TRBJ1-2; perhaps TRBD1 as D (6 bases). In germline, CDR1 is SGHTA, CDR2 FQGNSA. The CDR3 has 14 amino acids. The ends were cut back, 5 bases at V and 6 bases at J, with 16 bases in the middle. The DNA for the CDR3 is TGTGCCAGCAGCCCTCTACAGGGTATCGATGGCTACACCTTC. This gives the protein CASSPLQGIDGYTF.

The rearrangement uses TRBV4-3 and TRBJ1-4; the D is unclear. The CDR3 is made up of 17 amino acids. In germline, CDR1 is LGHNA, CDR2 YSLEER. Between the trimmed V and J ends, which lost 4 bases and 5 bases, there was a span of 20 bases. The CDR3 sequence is CASSRPLLRGENEKLFF. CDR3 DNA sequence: TGCGCCAGCAGCCGACCTCTCCTCCGGGGAGAAAATGAAAAACTGTTTTTT.

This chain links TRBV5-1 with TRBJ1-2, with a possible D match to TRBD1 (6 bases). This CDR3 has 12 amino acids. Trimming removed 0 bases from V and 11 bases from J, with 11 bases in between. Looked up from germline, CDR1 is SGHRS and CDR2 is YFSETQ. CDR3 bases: TGCGCCAGCAGCTTGGATGTCACAGGGTACACCTTC. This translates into CASSLDVTGYTF.

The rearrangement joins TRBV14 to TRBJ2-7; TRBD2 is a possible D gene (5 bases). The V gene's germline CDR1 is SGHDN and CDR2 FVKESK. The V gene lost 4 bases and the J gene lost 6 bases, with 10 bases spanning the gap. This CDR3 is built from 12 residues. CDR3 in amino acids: CASSPKGSEQYF. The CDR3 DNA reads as TGTGCCAGCAGCCCGAAAGGGAGCGAGCAGTACTTC. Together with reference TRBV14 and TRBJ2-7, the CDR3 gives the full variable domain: EAGVTQFPSHSVIEKGQTVTLRCDPISGHDNLYWYRRVMGKEIKFLLHFVKESKQDESGMPNNRFLAERTGGTYSTLKVQPAELEDSGVYFCASSPKGSEQYFGPGTRLTVT.

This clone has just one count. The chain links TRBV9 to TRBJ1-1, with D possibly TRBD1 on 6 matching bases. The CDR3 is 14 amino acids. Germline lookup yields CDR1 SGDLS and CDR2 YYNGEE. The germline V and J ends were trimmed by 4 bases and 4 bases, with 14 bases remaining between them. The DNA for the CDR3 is TGTGCCAGCAGCTTTTCAGGGGTAGGCACTGAAGCTTTCTTT. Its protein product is CASSFSGVGTEAFF.

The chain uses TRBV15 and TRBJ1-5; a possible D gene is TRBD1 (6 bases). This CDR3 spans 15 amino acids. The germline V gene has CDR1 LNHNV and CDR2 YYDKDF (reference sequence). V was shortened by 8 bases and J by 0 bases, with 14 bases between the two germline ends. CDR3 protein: CATDRMGASNQPQHF. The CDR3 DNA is TGTGCCACCGACAGAATGGGGGCTAGCAATCAGCCCCAGCATTTT.

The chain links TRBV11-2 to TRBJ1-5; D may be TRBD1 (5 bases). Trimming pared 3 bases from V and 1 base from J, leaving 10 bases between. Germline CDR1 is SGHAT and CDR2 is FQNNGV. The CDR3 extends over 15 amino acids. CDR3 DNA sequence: TGTGCCAGCAGCTTGTGGTCAGGGAGCAATCAGCCCCAGCATTTT. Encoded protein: CASSLWSGSNQPQHF.

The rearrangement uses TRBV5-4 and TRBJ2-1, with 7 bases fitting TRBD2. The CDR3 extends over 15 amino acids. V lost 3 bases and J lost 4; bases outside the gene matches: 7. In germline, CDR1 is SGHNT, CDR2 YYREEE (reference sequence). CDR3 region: CASSYWTGGYNEQFF. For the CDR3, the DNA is TGTGCCAGCAGCTACTGGACGGGAGGATACAATGAGCAGTTCTTC.

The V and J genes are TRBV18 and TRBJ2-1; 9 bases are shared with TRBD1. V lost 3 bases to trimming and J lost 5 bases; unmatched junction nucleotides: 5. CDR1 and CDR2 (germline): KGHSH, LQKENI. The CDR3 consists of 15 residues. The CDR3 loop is CASSPGQGPHNEQFF. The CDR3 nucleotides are TGTGCCAGCTCACCGGGACAGGGTCCCCACAATGAGCAGTTCTTC.

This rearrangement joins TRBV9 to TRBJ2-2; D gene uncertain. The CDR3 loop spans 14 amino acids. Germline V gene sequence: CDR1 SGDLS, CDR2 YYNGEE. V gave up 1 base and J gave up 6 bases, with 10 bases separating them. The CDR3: CASSVLSSAGELFF. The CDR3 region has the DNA TGTGCCAGCAGCGTACTTTCTAGTGCCGGGGAGCTGTTTTTT.

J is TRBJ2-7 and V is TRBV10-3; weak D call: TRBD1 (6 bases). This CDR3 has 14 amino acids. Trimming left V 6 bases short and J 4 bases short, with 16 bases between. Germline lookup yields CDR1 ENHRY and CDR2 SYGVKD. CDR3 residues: CAIRPGVGRYEQYF. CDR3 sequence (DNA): TGTGCCATCAGACCAGGGGTTGGTAGGTACGAGCAGTACTTC.

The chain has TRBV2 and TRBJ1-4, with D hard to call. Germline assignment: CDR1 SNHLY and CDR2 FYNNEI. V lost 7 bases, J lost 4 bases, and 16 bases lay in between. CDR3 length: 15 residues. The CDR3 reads CASNGGRSYNEKLFF. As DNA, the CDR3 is TGTGCCAGCAATGGAGGACGGTCTTATAATGAAAAACTGTTTTTT.

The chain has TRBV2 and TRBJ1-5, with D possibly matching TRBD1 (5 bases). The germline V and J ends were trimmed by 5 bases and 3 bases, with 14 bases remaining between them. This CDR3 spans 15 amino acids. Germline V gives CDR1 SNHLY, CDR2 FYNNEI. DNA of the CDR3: TGTGCCAGCAGTCCACAGGACCTTAACAATCAGCCCCAGCATTTT. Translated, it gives CASSPQDLNNQPQHF.

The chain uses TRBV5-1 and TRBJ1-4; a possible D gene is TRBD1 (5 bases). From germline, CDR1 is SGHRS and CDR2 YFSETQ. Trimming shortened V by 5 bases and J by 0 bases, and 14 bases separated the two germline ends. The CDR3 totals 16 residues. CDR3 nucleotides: TGCGCCAGCAGTCTCCAGGGCGTAACAACTAATGAAAAACTGTTTTTT. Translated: CASSLQGVTTNEKLFF.

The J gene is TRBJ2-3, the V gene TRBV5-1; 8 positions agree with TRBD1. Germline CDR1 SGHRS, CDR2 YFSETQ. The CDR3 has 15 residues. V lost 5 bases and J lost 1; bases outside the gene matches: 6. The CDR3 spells CASSSWTGRTDTQYF. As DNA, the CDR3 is TGCGCCAGCAGTTCTTGGACAGGGCGCACAGATACGCAGTATTTT. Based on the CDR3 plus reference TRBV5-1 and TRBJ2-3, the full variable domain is KAGVTQTPRYLIKTRGQQVTLSCSPISGHRSVSWYQQTPGQGLQFLFEYFSETQRNKGNFPGRFSGRQFSNSRSEMNVSTLELGDSALYLCASSSWTGRTDTQYFGPGTRLTVL.